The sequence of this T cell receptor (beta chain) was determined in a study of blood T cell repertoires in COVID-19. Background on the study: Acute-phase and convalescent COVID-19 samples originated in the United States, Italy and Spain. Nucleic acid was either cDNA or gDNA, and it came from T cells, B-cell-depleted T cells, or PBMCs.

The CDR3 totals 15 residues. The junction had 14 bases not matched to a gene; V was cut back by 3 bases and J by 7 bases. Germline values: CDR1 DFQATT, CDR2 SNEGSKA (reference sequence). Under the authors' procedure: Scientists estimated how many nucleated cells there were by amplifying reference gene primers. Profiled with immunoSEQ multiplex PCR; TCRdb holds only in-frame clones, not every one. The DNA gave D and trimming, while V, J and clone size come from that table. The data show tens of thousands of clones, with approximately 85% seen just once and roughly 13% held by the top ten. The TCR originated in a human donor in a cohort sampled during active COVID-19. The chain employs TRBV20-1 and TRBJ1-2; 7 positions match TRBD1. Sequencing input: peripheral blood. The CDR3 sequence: CSASRGTAPPGGYTF. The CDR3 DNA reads TGCAGTGCTAGTCGGGGGACAGCACCTCCCGGTGGCTACACCTTC.